A selection of T cell receptor beta chains follows, all from one sample in a study of somatic mutations in cytotoxic T cells in rheumatoid arthritis. The method was immunoSEQ multiplex PCR; TCRdb's version includes in-frame clones alone and lacks a portion of them. Of fewer than 25,000 clones in the sample, over 75% are singletons; the top ten hold more than 9%. What was sequenced was CD8+ T cells sorted from blood. The receptors were gathered from a woman between 45 and 65 years old in good health. The CDR3 runs from the conserved cysteine through the conserved F or W. Each record gives: CDR3 DNA, CDR3 protein, D gene, V gene, J gene, clone size. D genes are given only for firm matches. The size entry is marked missing in some rows and otherwise reads once, few, many or a size class.

cdr3_nt: TGTGCCAGCATCGGACGGGCCAATTCACCCCTCCACTTT
cdr3_aa: CASIGRANSPLHF
d_call: -
v_call: TRBV25-1
j_call: TRBJ1-6
clone_size: -

cdr3_nt: TGTGCCACCAGCAGAGATCGGCTGGAACGGGACTCCTACTCCGAGCAGTACTTC
cdr3_aa: CATSRDRLERDSYSEQYF
d_call: -
v_call: TRBV15
j_call: TRBJ2-7
clone_size: -

cdr3_nt: TGTGCCAGCAGCTTAGGTGGGAGAGCGGGTGCCGGGGATGAGCAGTTCTTC
cdr3_aa: CASSLGGRAGAGDEQFF
d_call: -
v_call: TRBV13
j_call: TRBJ2-1
clone_size: -

cdr3_nt: TGTGCCAGCAGCCAATCCTATGGGCGCGGGGGAACTGGAGATACGCAGTATTTT
cdr3_aa: CASSQSYGRGGTGDTQYF
d_call: TRBD2
v_call: TRBV4-2
j_call: TRBJ2-3
clone_size: few

cdr3_nt: TGTGCCGCGACAGGGGAAGACTACGAGCAGTACTTC
cdr3_aa: CAATGEDYEQYF
d_call: TRBD1
v_call: TRBV10-3
j_call: TRBJ2-7
clone_size: once

cdr3_nt: TGTGCCAGCAGCATAGGGACTACGACAGATACGCAGTATTTT
cdr3_aa: CASSIGTTTDTQYF
d_call: -
v_call: TRBV21-1
j_call: TRBJ2-3
clone_size: -

cdr3_nt: TGTGCCAGCAGTTCCCTCGGAGGGATCTTTTCTGAAGCTTTCTTT
cdr3_aa: CASSSLGGIFSEAFF
d_call: -
v_call: TRBV6-5
j_call: TRBJ1-1
clone_size: -

cdr3_nt: TGCGCCAGCAGCTACGGGACAGGGGGCACTGAAGCTTTCTTT
cdr3_aa: CASSYGTGGTEAFF
d_call: TRBD1
v_call: TRBV4-1
j_call: TRBJ1-1
clone_size: -

cdr3_nt: TGTGCCAGCAGCCCCCTCGGAGCCGGGGAGCTGTTTTTT
cdr3_aa: CASSPLGAGELFF
d_call: -
v_call: TRBV11-2
j_call: TRBJ2-2
clone_size: -

cdr3_nt: TGTGCCAGCAGCCCGCAGGGTCCGAACACTGAAGCTTTCTTT
cdr3_aa: CASSPQGPNTEAFF
d_call: -
v_call: TRBV7-9
j_call: TRBJ1-1
clone_size: -

cdr3_nt: TGTGCCAGCAGCCAAGGGTGGGCATGGACTGAAGCTTTCTTT
cdr3_aa: CASSQGWAWTEAFF
d_call: -
v_call: TRBV14
j_call: TRBJ1-1
clone_size: -

cdr3_nt: TGTGCCAGCAGTGAAGGGTCAGGGGTCTACGAGCAGTACTTC
cdr3_aa: CASSEGSGVYEQYF
d_call: -
v_call: TRBV6-1
j_call: TRBJ2-7
clone_size: -

cdr3_nt: TGTGCCACCACGACTAGCGGGTCGGATACGCAGTATTTT
cdr3_aa: CATTTSGSDTQYF
d_call: TRBD2
v_call: TRBV10-3
j_call: TRBJ2-3
clone_size: -

cdr3_nt: TGTGCCAGCAGCCAATCATCCGGGACTCCCGAGCAGTACTTC
cdr3_aa: CASSQSSGTPEQYF
d_call: -
v_call: TRBV4-2
j_call: TRBJ2-7
clone_size: -

cdr3_nt: TGTGCCAGTAGTATCGGTCACGAGCAGTACTTC
cdr3_aa: CASSIGHEQYF
d_call: -
v_call: TRBV19
j_call: TRBJ2-7
clone_size: -

cdr3_nt: TGTGCCAGCAGCTTAGCGGGGTACCAGACCTACAATGAGCAGTTCTTC
cdr3_aa: CASSLAGYQTYNEQFF
d_call: -
v_call: TRBV7-6
j_call: TRBJ2-1
clone_size: -

cdr3_nt: TGTGCCAGCAGCCAAGTTGACAGCGCCCGGGCGGAGACCCAGTACTTC
cdr3_aa: CASSQVDSARAETQYF
d_call: -
v_call: TRBV4-2
j_call: TRBJ2-5
clone_size: -

cdr3_nt: TGTGCCAGCAGCGTTTCCTACGAGCAGTACTTC
cdr3_aa: CASSVSYEQYF
d_call: -
v_call: TRBV9
j_call: TRBJ2-7
clone_size: -

cdr3_nt: TGTGCCAGCTCACCAAACAAACCGGGACCCAGGGGTATGGATACGCAGTATTTT
cdr3_aa: CASSPNKPGPRGMDTQYF
d_call: -
v_call: TRBV18
j_call: TRBJ2-3
clone_size: -

cdr3_nt: TGTGCCAGCAGCCCGGTGGGCGTACATGAGCAGTTCTTC
cdr3_aa: CASSPVGVHEQFF
d_call: -
v_call: TRBV27
j_call: TRBJ2-1
clone_size: -

cdr3_nt: TGTGCCAGCCAGCCGAGACAGAACACTGAAGCTTTCTTT
cdr3_aa: CASQPRQNTEAFF
d_call: -
v_call: TRBV28
j_call: TRBJ1-1
clone_size: -

cdr3_nt: TGTGCCACCCACCTCGACGGAAGCTCCTATAATTCACCCCTCCACTTT
cdr3_aa: CATHLDGSSYNSPLHF
d_call: -
v_call: TRBV27
j_call: TRBJ1-6
clone_size: -

cdr3_nt: TGTGCCAGCAGCTCCTCGACAGTCCTGTATGGCTACACCTTC
cdr3_aa: CASSSSTVLYGYTF
d_call: -
v_call: TRBV7-9
j_call: TRBJ1-2
clone_size: -

cdr3_nt: TGTGCCAGCCAAATAGGGCTAGCGGGTGTCAATGAGCAGTTCTTC
cdr3_aa: CASQIGLAGVNEQFF
d_call: TRBD2
v_call: TRBV19
j_call: TRBJ2-1
clone_size: -

cdr3_nt: TGCAGCGTTGGGACAGCGAACACCGGGGAGCTGTTTTTT
cdr3_aa: CSVGTANTGELFF
d_call: -
v_call: TRBV29-1
j_call: TRBJ2-2
clone_size: -

cdr3_nt: TGTGCCAGTACCGCAGGACAGCATAGCAATCAGCCCCAGCATTTT
cdr3_aa: CASTAGQHSNQPQHF
d_call: -
v_call: TRBV19
j_call: TRBJ1-5
clone_size: -

cdr3_nt: TGTGCCAGCAGCCACCGGGACACGCGAGAGACCCAGTACTTC
cdr3_aa: CASSHRDTRETQYF
d_call: -
v_call: TRBV9
j_call: TRBJ2-5
clone_size: few

cdr3_nt: TGCGCCAGCAGCCAAGCGGGCACCAGGGTTGATGAGCAGTTCTTC
cdr3_aa: CASSQAGTRVDEQFF
d_call: -
v_call: TRBV4-1
j_call: TRBJ2-1
clone_size: -

cdr3_nt: TGTGCCAGTAGTATAGCCCTCGGGCTTTGGGACACTGAAGCTTTCTTT
cdr3_aa: CASSIALGLWDTEAFF
d_call: -
v_call: TRBV19
j_call: TRBJ1-1
clone_size: -

cdr3_nt: TGTGCCAGCAGGGGACAGGGGGATATTGTCTATGGCTACACCTTC
cdr3_aa: CASRGQGDIVYGYTF
d_call: TRBD1
v_call: TRBV2
j_call: TRBJ1-2
clone_size: few

cdr3_nt: TGTGCCAGCAGTGGGACAGGGGGAGGTGGCTACACCTTC
cdr3_aa: CASSGTGGGGYTF
d_call: TRBD1
v_call: TRBV6-1
j_call: TRBJ1-2
clone_size: -

cdr3_nt: TGTGCCAGCAGAAGGATCTACGAGCAGTACTTC
cdr3_aa: CASRRIYEQYF
d_call: -
v_call: TRBV13
j_call: TRBJ2-7
clone_size: -

cdr3_nt: TGTGCCAGCAGCTTAGCCCTAGCGGGGGGGATTAGCTCCTACGAGCAGTACTTC
cdr3_aa: CASSLALAGGISSYEQYF
d_call: TRBD2
v_call: TRBV7-8
j_call: TRBJ2-7
clone_size: -

cdr3_nt: TGTGCCAGCAGTGATCGCGACAGGGGGCATGGGACCTACGAGCAGTACTTC
cdr3_aa: CASSDRDRGHGTYEQYF
d_call: TRBD1
v_call: TRBV25-1
j_call: TRBJ2-7
clone_size: -

cdr3_nt: TGTGCCAGCAGCTTGAGGACAGCTTACGAGCAGTACTTC
cdr3_aa: CASSLRTAYEQYF
d_call: -
v_call: TRBV5-6
j_call: TRBJ2-7
clone_size: -

cdr3_nt: TGTGCCAGCAGTGAATGGGGGGACAGGGGGCCGACCACAGATACGCAGTATTTT
cdr3_aa: CASSEWGDRGPTTDTQYF
d_call: TRBD1
v_call: TRBV25-1
j_call: TRBJ2-3
clone_size: once

cdr3_nt: TGTGCCAGCAGCGACGTTGCGGGGTGGAATGAGCAGTTCTTC
cdr3_aa: CASSDVAGWNEQFF
d_call: -
v_call: TRBV2
j_call: TRBJ2-1
clone_size: once

cdr3_nt: TGTGCCAGCAGTGAATCTACCCCCCAATACAATGAGCAGTTCTTC
cdr3_aa: CASSESTPQYNEQFF
d_call: -
v_call: TRBV2
j_call: TRBJ2-1
clone_size: -

cdr3_nt: TGCGCCAGCAGCCAAGATTGGGGGGCCGGGATGAATGAGCAGTTCTTC
cdr3_aa: CASSQDWGAGMNEQFF
d_call: -
v_call: TRBV4-1
j_call: TRBJ2-1
clone_size: -

cdr3_nt: TGCAGTGCTAGGGAGGGGAAGCCCCAGCATTTT
cdr3_aa: CSAREGKPQHF
d_call: -
v_call: TRBV20-1
j_call: TRBJ1-5
clone_size: -

cdr3_nt: TGTGCCAGCAGTTATAATGGGGGACTAGTTGAAGAGACCCAGTACTTC
cdr3_aa: CASSYNGGLVEETQYF
d_call: TRBD2
v_call: TRBV6-5
j_call: TRBJ2-5
clone_size: once

cdr3_nt: TGTGCCAGCAGGGGCTTAGCGGAGTTCTTC
cdr3_aa: CASRGLAEFF
d_call: -
v_call: TRBV2
j_call: TRBJ2-1
clone_size: -

cdr3_nt: TGTGCCAGCAGCTTCGGGGACAATGAGCAGTTCTTC
cdr3_aa: CASSFGDNEQFF
d_call: -
v_call: TRBV7-9
j_call: TRBJ2-1
clone_size: -

cdr3_nt: TGTGCCAGCAGCGGTGGGTCGTCCTCTGGAAACACCATATATTTT
cdr3_aa: CASSGGSSSGNTIYF
d_call: -
v_call: TRBV9
j_call: TRBJ1-3
clone_size: -

cdr3_nt: TGTGCCAGCAGCGTAGTTTCTTGGGGGAGTCAAGAGACCCAGTACTTC
cdr3_aa: CASSVVSWGSQETQYF
d_call: -
v_call: TRBV9
j_call: TRBJ2-5
clone_size: -

cdr3_nt: TGTGCCTGGCAGGCGTTGAGCACAGATACGCAGTATTTT
cdr3_aa: CAWQALSTDTQYF
d_call: -
v_call: TRBV30
j_call: TRBJ2-3
clone_size: -

cdr3_nt: TGTGCCAGCAGCCGCCGGTCCCACACTGAAGCTTTCTTT
cdr3_aa: CASSRRSHTEAFF
d_call: -
v_call: TRBV28
j_call: TRBJ1-1
clone_size: once

cdr3_nt: TGCGCCAGCAGCGGCCCCGGCGGGGGGGCGAGCGGGGAGCTGTTTTTT
cdr3_aa: CASSGPGGGASGELFF
d_call: TRBD2
v_call: TRBV4-1
j_call: TRBJ2-2
clone_size: -

cdr3_nt: TGTGCCAGCAGCTTCCGGACGGATAATGAGCAGTTCTTC
cdr3_aa: CASSFRTDNEQFF
d_call: -
v_call: TRBV11-3
j_call: TRBJ2-1
clone_size: -

cdr3_nt: TGTGCCAGCAGCTCTGGGGGGGTTTATCAGCCCCAGCATTTT
cdr3_aa: CASSSGGVYQPQHF
d_call: -
v_call: TRBV7-6
j_call: TRBJ1-5
clone_size: -

cdr3_nt: TGTGCCAGTAGTGCCACGGGTGAGGGGGCGTCTCAGCCCCAGCATTTT
cdr3_aa: CASSATGEGASQPQHF
d_call: TRBD1
v_call: TRBV19
j_call: TRBJ1-5
clone_size: -

cdr3_nt: TGTGCCAGCAGCGCAACGAACCCCGGACAGATGTCCTACGAGCAGTACTTC
cdr3_aa: CASSATNPGQMSYEQYF
d_call: -
v_call: TRBV7-9
j_call: TRBJ2-7
clone_size: -

cdr3_nt: TGTGCCAGCAAGGGGAGAGGGGCCAACGTCCTGACTTTC
cdr3_aa: CASKGRGANVLTF
d_call: -
v_call: TRBV2
j_call: TRBJ2-6
clone_size: -